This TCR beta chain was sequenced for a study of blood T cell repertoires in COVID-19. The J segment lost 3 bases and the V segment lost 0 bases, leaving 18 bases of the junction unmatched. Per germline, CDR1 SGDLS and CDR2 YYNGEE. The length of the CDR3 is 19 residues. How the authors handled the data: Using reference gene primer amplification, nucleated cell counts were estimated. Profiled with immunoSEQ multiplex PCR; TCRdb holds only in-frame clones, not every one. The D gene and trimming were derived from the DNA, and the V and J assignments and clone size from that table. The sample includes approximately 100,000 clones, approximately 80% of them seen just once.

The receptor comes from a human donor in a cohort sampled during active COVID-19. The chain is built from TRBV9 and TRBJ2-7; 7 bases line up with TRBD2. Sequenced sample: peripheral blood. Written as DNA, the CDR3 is TGTGCCAGCAGCGTAGTATCCGATTCATGGGCGGGGGATCTCTACGAGCAGTACTTC. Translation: CASSVVSDSWAGDLYEQYF.